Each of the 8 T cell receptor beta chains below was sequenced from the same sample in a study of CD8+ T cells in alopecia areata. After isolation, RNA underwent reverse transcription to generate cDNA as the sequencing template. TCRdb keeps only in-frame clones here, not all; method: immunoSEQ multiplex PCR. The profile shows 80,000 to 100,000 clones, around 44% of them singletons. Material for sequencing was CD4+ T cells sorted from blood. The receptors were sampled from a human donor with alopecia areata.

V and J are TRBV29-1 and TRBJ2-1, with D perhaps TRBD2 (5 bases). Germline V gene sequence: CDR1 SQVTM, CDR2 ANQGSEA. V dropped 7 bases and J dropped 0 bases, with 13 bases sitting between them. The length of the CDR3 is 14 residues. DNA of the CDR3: TGCAGCGCTCCGGGAAGATCCTCCTACAATGAGCAGTTCTTC. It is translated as CSAPGRSSYNEQFF.

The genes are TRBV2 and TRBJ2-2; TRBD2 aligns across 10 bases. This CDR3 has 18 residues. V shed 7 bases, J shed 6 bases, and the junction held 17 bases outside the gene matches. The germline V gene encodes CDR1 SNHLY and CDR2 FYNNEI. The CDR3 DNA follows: TGTGCCAGCACTTATACCGCGGGGACTAGCGATTACTCCGGGGAGCTGTTTTTT. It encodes CASTYTAGTSDYSGELFF. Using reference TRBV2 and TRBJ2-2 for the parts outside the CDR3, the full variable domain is EPEVTQTPSHQVTQMGQEVILRCVPISNHLYFYWYRQILGQKVEFLVSFYNNEISEKSEIFDDQFSVERPDGSNFTLKIRSTKLEDSAMYFCASTYTAGTSDYSGELFFGEGSRLTVL.

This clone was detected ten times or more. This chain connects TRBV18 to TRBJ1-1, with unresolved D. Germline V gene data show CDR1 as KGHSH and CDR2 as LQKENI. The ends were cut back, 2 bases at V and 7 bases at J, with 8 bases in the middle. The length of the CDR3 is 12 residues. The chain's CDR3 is CASSPGEGEAFF. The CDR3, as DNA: TGTGCCAGCTCACCAGGAGAGGGTGAAGCTTTCTTT.

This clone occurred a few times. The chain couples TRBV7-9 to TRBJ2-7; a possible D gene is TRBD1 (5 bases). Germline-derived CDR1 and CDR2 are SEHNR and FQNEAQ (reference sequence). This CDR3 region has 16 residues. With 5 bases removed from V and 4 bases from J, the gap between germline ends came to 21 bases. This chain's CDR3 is CASSPPQGTSAYEQYF. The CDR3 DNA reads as TGTGCCAGCAGCCCGCCGCAGGGCACCTCTGCTTACGAGCAGTACTTC.

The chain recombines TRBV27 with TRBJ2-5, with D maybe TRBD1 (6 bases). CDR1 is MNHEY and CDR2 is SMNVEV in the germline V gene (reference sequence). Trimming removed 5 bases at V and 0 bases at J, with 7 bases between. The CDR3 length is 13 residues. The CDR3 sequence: CASSRQDQETQYF. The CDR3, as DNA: TGTGCCAGCAGTAGACAGGACCAAGAGACCCAGTACTTC.

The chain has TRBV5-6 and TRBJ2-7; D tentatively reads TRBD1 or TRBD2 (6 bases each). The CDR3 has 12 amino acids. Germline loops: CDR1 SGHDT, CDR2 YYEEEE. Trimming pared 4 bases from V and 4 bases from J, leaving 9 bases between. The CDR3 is CASSRGRYEQYF. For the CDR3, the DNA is TGTGCCAGCAGCCGGGGGCGTTACGAGCAGTACTTC.

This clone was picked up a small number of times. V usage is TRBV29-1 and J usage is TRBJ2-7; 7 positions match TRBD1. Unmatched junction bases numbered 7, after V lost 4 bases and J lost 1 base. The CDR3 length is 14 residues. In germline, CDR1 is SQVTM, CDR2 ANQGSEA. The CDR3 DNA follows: TGCAGCGTTGTTTCGGACAGGCGATCCTACGAGCAGTACTTC. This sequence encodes CSVVSDRRSYEQYF.

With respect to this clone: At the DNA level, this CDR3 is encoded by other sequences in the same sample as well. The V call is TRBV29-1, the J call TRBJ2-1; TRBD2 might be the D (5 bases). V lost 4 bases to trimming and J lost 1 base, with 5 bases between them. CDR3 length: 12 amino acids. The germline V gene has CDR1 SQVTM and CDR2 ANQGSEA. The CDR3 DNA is TGCAGCGTTGGGACTTCCTACAATGAGCAGTTCTTC. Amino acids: CSVGTSYNEQFF.